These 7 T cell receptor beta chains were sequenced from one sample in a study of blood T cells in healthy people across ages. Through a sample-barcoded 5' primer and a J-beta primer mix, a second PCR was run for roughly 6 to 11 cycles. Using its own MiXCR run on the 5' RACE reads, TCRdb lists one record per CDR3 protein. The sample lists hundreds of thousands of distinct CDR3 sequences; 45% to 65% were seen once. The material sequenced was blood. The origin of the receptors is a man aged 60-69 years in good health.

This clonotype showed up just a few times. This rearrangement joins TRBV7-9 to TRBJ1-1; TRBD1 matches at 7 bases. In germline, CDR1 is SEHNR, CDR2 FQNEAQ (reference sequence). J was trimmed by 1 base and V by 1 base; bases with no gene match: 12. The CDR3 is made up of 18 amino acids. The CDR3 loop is CASSLVRSDRVRNTEAFF. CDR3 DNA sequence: TGTGCCAGCAGCTTAGTCCGGAGTGACAGGGTCAGGAACACTGAAGCTTTCTTT. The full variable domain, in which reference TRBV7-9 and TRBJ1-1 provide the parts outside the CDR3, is DTGVSQNPRHKITKRGQNVTFRCDPISEHNRLYWYRQTLGQGPEFLTYFQNEAQLEKSRLLSDRFSAERPKGSFSTLEIQRTEQGDSAMYLCASSLVRSDRVRNTEAFFGQGTRLTVV.

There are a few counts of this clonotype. The CDR3 is CASSPGQGYIEQYF. The CDR3 region has the DNA TGCGCCAGCAGCCCGGGACAGGGTTATATCGAGCAGTACTTC. The chain is built from TRBV5-1 and TRBJ2-5, with 9 nucleotides matching TRBD1. The J call may be mistaken, given a closer DNA end match to TRBJ2-7. This CDR3 region has 14 residues. Germline assignment: CDR1 SGHRS and CDR2 YFSETQ.

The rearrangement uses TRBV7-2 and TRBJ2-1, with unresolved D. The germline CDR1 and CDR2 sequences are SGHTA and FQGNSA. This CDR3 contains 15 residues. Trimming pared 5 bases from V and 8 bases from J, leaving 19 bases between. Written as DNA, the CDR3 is TGTGCCAGCAGCATCTCGGCGGACCCTTCGTATGAGCAGTTCTTC. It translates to CASSISADPSYEQFF.

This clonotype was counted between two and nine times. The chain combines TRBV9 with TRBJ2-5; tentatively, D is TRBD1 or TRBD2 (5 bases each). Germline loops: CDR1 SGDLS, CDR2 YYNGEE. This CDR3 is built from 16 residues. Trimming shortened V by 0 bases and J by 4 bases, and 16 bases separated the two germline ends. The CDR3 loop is CASSVAPAGRGETQYF. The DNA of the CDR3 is TGTGCCAGCAGCGTAGCTCCGGCAGGGAGAGGAGAGACCCAGTACTTC.

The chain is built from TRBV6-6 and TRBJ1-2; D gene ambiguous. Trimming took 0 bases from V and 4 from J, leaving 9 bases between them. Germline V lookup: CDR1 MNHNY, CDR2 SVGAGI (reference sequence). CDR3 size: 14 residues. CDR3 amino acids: CASSYSPETYGYTF. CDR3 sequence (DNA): TGTGCCAGCAGTTACTCACCAGAAACCTATGGCTACACCTTC.

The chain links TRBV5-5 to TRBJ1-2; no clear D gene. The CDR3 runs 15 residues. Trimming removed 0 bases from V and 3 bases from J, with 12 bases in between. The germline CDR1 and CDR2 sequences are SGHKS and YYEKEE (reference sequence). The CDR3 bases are TGTGCCAGCAGCTTGGACGTGGGCCGGGACTATGGCTACACCTTC. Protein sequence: CASSLDVGRDYGYTF.

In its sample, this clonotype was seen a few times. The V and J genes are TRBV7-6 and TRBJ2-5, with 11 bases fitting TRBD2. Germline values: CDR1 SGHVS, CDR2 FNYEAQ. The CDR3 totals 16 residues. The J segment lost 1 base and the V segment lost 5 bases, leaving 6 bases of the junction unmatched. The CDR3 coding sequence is TGTGCCAGCAGCCCGGGGGGACTAGCGGTCCAAGAGACCCAGTACTTC. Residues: CASSPGGLAVQETQYF.